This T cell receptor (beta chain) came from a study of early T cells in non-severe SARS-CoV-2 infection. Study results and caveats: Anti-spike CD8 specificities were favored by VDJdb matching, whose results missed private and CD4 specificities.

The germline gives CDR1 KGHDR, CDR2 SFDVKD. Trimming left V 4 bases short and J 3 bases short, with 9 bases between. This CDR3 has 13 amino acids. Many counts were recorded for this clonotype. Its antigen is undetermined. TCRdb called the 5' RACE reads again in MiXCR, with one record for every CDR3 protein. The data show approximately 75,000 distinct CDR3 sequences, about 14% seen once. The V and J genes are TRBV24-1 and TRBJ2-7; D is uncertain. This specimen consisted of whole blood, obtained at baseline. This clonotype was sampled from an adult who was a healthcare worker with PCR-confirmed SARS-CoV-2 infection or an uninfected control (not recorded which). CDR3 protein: CATSEYSIYEQYF. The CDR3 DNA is TGTGCCACCAGTGAGTACTCGATCTACGAGCAGTACTTC.